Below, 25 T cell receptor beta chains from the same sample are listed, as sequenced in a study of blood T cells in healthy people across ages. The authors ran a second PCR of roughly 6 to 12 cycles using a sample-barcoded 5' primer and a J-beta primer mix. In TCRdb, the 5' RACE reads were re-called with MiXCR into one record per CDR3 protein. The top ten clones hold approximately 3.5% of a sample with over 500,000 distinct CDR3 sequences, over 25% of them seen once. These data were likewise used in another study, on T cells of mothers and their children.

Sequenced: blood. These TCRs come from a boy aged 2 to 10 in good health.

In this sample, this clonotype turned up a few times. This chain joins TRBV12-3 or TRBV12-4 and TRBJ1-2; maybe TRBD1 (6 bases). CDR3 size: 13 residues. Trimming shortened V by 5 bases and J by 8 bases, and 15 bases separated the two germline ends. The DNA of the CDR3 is TGTGCCAGCAGTACCCCAGGGGTTGGCGGCTACACCTTC. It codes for CASSTPGVGGYTF.

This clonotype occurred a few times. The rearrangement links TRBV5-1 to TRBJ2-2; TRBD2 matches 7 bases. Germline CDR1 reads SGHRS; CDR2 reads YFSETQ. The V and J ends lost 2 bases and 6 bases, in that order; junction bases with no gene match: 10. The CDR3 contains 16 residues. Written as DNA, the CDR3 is TGCGCCAGCAGCTTCCGGCCTCGGGACTACGCCGGGGAGCTGTTTTTT. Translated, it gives CASSFRPRDYAGELFF.

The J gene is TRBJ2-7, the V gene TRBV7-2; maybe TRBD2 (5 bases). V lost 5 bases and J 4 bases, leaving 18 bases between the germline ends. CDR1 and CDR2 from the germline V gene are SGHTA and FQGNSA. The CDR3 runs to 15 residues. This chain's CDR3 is CASSPLALPIYEQYF. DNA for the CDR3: TGTGCCAGCAGCCCTCTAGCTCTACCGATTTACGAGCAGTACTTC.

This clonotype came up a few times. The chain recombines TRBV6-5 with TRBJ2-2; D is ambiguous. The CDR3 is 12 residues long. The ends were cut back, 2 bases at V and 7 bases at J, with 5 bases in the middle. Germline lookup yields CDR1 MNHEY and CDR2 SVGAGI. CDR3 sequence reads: CASSYGVGELFF. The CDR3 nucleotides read TGTGCCAGCAGTTACGGGGTCGGGGAGCTGTTTTTT.

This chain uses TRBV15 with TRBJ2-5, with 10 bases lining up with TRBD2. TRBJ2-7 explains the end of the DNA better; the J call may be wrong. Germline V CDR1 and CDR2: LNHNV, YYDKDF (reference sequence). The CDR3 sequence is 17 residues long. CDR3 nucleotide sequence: TGTGCCACCAGCAGAGATTCGCCTAGCGGGGGCTCCTACGAGCAGTACTTC. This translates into CATSRDSPSGGSYEQYF.

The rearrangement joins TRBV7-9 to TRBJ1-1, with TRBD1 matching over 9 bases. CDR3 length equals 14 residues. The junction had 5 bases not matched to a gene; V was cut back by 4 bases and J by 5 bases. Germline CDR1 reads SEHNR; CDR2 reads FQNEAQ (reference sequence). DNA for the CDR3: TGTGCCAGCAGCTGGGGACAGGGAGGGACTGAAGCTTTCTTT. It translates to CASSWGQGGTEAFF.

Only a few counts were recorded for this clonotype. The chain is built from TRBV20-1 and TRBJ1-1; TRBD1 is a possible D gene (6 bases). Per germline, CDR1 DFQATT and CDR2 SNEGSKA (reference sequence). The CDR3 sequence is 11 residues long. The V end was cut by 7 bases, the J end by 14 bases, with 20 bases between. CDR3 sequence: CSVSARGPEFF. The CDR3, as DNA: TGCAGTGTCAGTGCCCGGGGGCCGGAGTTCTTT.

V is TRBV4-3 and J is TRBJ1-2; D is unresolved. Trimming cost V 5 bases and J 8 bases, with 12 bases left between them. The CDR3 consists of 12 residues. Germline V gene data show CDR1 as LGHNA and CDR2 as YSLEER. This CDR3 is CASSTDRGGYTF. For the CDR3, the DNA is TGCGCCAGCAGCACGGACCGTGGGGGCTACACCTTC.

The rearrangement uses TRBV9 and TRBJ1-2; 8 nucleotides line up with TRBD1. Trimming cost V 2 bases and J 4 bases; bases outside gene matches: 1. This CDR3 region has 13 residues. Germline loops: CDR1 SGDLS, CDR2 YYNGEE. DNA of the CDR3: TGTGCCAGCAGCGTTGGACAGGGCTATGGCTACACCTTC. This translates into CASSVGQGYGYTF.

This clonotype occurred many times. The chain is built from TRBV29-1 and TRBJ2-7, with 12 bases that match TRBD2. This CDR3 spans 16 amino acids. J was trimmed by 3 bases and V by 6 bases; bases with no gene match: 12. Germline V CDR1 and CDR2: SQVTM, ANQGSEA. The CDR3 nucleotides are TGCAGCGTGTTGACTAGCGGGAGAGGTCTCCTCTACGAGCAGTACTTC. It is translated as CSVLTSGRGLLYEQYF.

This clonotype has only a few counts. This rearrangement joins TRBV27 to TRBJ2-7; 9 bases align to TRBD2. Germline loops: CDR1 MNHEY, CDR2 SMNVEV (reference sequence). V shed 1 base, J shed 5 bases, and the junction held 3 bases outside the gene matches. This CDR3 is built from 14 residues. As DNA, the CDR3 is TGTGCCAGCAGTTTATATCGCGGGAGGGACGAGCAGTACTTC. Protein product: CASSLYRGRDEQYF.

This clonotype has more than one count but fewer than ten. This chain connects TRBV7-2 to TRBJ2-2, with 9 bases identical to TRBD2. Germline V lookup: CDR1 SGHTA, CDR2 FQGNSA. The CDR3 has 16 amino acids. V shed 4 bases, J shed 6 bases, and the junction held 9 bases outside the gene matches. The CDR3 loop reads CASSSLAGVSSGELFF. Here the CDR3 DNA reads TGTGCCAGCAGCTCGTTAGCGGGAGTCTCTTCCGGGGAGCTGTTTTTT. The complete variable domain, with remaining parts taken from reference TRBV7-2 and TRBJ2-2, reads GAGVSQSPSNKVTEKGKDVELRCDPISGHTALYWYRQSLGQGLEFLIYFQGNSAPDKSGLPSDRFSAERTGGSVSTLTIQRTQQEDSAVYLCASSSLAGVSSGELFFGEGSRLTVL.

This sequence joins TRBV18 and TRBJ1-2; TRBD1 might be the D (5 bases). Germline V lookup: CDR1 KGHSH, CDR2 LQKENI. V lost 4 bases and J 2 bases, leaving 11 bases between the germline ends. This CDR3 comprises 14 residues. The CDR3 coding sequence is TGTGCCAGCTCACGGCGTGAGGGGAACTATGGCTACACCTTC. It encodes CASSRREGNYGYTF. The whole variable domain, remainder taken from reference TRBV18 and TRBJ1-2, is NAGVMQNPRHLVRRRGQEARLRCSPMKGHSHVYWYRQLPEEGLKFMVYLQKENIIDESGMPKERFSAEFPKEGPSILRIQQVVRGDSAAYFCASSRREGNYGYTFGSGTRLTVV.

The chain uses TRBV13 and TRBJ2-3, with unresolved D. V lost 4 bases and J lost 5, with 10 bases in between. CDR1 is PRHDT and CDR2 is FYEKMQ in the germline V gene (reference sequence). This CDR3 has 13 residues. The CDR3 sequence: CASSSLSRDTQYF. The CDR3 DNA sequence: TGTGCCAGCAGCTCCCTCTCCAGAGATACGCAGTATTTT.

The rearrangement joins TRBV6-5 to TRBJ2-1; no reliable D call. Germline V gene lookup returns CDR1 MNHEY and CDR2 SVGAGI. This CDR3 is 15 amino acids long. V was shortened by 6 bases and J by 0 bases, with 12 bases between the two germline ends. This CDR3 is CASRITFASYNEQFF. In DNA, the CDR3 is TGTGCCAGCAGAATAACGTTCGCCTCCTACAATGAGCAGTTCTTC.

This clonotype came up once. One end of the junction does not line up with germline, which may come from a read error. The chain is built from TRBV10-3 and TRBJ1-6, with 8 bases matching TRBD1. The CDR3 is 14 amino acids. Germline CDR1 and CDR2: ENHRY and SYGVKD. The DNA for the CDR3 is TGTGCCAGCAGTTTCCGGGACAGGTCTTCACCCCTCCACTTT. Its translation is CASSFRDRSSPLHF.

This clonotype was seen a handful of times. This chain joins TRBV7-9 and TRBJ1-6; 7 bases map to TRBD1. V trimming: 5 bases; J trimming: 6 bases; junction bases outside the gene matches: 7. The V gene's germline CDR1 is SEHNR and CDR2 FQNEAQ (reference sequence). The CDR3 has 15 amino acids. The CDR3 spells CASSLNGQANSPLHF. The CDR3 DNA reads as TGTGCCAGCAGCCTCAACGGACAGGCTAATTCACCCCTCCACTTT.

DNA of the CDR3: TGTGCCAGCAGCTTAGGAGTGGGGATCCACACCGGGGAGCTGTTTTTT. This translates into CASSLGVGIHTGELFF. V gene TRBV7-6 combines with J gene TRBJ2-2; D is unclear. This CDR3 contains 16 residues. Trimming removed 1 base at V and 3 bases at J, with 12 bases between. Germline V gene data show CDR1 as SGHVS and CDR2 as FNYEAQ.

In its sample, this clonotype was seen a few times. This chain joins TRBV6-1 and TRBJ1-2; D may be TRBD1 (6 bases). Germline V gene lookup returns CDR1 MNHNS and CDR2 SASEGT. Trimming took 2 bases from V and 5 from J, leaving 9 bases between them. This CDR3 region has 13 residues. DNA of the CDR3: TGTGCCAGCAGTGAACAGGGGAGGTATGGCTACACCTTC. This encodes CASSEQGRYGYTF.

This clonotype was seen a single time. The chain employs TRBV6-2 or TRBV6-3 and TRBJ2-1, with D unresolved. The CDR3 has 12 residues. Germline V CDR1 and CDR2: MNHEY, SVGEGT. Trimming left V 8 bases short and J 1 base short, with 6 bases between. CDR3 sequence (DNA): TGTGCCAGCCAACATTCCTACAATGAGCAGTTCTTC. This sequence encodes CASQHSYNEQFF.

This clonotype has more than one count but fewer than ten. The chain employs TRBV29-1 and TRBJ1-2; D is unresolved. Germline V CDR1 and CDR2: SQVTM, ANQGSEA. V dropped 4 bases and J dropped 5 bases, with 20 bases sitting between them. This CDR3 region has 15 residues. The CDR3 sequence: CSVGSRSHLKYGYTF. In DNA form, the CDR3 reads TGCAGCGTTGGAAGTCGGTCACACTTAAAGTATGGCTACACCTTC.

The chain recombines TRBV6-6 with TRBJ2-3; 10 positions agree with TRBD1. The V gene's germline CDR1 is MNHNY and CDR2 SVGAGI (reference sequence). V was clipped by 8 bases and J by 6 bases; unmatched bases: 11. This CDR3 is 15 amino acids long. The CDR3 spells CASARPGQGMDTQYF. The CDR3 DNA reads TGTGCCAGCGCCAGACCGGGACAGGGGATGGATACGCAGTATTTT.

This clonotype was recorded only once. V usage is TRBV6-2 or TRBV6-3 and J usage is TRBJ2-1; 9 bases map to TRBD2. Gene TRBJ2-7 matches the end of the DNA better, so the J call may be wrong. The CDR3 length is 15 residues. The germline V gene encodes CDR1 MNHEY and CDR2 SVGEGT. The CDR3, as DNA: TGTGCCAGCAGGTCTCTAGCGGGACTTACCTACGAGCAGTACTTC. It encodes CASRSLAGLTYEQYF.

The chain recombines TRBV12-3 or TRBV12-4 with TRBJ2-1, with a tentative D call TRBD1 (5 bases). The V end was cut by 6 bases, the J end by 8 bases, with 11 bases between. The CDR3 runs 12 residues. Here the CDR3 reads CASSRGRDEQFF. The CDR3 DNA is TGTGCCAGCAGCCGAGGCAGGGATGAGCAGTTCTTC.

The CDR3 region has the DNA TGTGCCAGCAGCCTAGGGGGGGCCTGGGTAAACACTGAAGCTTTCTTT. Protein: CASSLGGAWVNTEAFF. The rearrangement links TRBV3-1 to TRBJ1-1, with D maybe TRBD1 (6 bases). Germline V CDR1 and CDR2: LGHDT, YNNKEL (reference sequence). Trimming removed 4 bases at V and 2 bases at J, with 17 bases between. The CDR3 spans 16 residues.